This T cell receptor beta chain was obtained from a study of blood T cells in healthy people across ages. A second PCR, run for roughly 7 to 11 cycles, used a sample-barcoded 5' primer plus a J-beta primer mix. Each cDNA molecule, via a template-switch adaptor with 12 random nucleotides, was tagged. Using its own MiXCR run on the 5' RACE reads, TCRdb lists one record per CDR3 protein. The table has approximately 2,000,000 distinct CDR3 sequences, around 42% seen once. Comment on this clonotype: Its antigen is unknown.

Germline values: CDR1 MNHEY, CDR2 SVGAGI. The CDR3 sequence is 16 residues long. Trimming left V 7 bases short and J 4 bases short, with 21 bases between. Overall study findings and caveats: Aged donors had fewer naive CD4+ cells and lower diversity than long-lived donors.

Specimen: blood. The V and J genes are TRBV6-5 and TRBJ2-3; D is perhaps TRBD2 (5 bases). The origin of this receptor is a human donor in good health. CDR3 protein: CASKVSRGIGADTQYF. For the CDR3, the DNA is TGTGCCAGCAAGGTGTCGAGAGGAATCGGGGCAGATACGCAGTATTTT.